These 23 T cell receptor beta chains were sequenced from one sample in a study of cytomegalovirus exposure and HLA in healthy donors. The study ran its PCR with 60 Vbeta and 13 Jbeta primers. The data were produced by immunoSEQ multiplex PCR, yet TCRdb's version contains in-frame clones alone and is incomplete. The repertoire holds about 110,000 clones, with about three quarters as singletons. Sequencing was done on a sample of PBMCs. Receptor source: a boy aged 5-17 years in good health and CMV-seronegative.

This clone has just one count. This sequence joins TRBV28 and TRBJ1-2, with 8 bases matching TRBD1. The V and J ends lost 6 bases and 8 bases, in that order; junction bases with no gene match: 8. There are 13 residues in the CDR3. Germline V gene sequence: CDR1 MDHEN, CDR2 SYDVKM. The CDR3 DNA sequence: TGTGCCAGCAGGATACAGGGGGGCCGGGGCTACACCTTC. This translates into CASRIQGGRGYTF.

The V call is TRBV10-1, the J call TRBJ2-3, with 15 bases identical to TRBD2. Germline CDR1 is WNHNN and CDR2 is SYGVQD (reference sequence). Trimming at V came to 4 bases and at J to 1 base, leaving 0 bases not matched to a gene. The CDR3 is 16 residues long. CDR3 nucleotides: TGCGCCAGCAGTGGGACTAGCGGGAGGGGCACAGATACGCAGTATTTT. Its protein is CASSGTSGRGTDTQYF.

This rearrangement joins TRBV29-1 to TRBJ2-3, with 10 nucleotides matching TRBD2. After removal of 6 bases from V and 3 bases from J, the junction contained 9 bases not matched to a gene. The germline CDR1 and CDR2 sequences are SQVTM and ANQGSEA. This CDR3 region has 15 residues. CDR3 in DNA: TGCAGCGTACAGCGGGGGGGCCTGGAGACAGATACGCAGTATTTT. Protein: CSVQRGGLETDTQYF.

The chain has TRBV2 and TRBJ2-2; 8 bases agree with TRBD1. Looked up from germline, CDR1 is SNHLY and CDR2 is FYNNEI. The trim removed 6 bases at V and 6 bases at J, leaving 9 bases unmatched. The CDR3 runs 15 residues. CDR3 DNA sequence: TGTGCCAGCAGGATCGGACAGGGATGGGCCGGGGAGCTGTTTTTT. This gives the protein CASRIGQGWAGELFF.

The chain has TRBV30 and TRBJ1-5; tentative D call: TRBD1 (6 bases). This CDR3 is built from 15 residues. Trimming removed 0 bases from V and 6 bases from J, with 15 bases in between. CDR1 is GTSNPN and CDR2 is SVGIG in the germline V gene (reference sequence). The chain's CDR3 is CAWSVSMGASQPQHF. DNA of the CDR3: TGTGCCTGGAGTGTAAGTATGGGGGCGAGTCAGCCCCAGCATTTT.

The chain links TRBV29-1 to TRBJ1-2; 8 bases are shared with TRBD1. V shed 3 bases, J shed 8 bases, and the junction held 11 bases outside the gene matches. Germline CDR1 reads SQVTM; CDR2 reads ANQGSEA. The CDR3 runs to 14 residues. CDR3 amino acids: CSVDFLRGRIGYTF. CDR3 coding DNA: TGCAGCGTTGATTTTCTCAGGGGGCGGATCGGCTACACCTTC. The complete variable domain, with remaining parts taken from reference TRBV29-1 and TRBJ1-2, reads SAVISQKPSRDICQRGTSLTIQCQVDSQVTMMFWYRQQPGQSLTLIATANQGSEATYESGFVIDKFPISRPNLTFSTLTVSNMSPEDSSIYLCSVDFLRGRIGYTFGSGTRLTVV.

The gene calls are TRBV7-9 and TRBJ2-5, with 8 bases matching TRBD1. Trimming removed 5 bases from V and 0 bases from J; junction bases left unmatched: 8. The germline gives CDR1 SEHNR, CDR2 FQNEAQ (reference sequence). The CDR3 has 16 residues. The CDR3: CASSPPTGVNQETQYF. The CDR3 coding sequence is TGTGCCAGCAGCCCGCCGACAGGGGTGAACCAAGAGACCCAGTACTTC. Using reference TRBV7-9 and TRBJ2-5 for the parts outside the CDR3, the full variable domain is DTGVSQNPRHKITKRGQNVTFRCDPISEHNRLYWYRQTLGQGPEFLTYFQNEAQLEKSRLLSDRFSAERPKGSFSTLEIQRTEQGDSAMYLCASSPPTGVNQETQYFGPGTRLLVL.

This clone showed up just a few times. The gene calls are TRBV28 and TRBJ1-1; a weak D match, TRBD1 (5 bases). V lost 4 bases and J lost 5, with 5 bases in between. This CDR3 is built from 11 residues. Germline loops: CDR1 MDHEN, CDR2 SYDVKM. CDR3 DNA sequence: TGTGCCAGCAGTTACAGGACTGAAGCTTTCTTT. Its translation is CASSYRTEAFF.

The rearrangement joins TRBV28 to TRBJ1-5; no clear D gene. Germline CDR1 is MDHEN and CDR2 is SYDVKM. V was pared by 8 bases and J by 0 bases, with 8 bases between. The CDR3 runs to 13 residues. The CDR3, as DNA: TGTGCCAGCTCTCAGGTTAGCAATCAGCCCCAGCATTTT. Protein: CASSQVSNQPQHF.

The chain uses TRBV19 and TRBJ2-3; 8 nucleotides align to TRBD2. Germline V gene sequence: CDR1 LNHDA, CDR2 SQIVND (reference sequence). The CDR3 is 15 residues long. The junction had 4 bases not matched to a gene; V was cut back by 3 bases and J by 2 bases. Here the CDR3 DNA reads TGTGCCAGTAGTATTACTAGCGGAAACACAGATACGCAGTATTTT. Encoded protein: CASSITSGNTDTQYF.

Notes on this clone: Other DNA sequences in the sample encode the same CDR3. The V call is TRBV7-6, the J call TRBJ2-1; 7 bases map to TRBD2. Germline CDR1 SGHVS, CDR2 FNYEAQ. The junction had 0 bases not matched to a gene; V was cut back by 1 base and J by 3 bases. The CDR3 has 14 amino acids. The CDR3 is CASSLGGSYNEQFF. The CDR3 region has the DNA TGTGCCAGCAGCTTAGGCGGGAGCTACAATGAGCAGTTCTTC.

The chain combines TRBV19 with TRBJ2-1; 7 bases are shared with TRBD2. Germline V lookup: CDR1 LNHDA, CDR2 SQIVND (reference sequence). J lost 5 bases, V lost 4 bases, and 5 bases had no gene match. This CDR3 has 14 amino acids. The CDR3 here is CASSTWDYDNEQFF. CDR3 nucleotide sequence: TGTGCCAGTAGTACCTGGGACTACGACAATGAGCAGTTCTTC.

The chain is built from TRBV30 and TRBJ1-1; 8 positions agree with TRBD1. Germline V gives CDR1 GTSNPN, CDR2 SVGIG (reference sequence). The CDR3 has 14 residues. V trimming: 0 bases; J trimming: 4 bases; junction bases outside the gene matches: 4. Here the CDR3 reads CAWSVEDRGTEAFF. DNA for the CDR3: TGTGCCTGGAGTGTAGAAGACAGGGGCACTGAAGCTTTCTTT.

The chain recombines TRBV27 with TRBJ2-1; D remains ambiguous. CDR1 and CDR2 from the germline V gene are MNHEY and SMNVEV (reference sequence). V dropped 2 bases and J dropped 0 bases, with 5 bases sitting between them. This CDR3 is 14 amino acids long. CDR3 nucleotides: TGTGCCAGCAGTTTAAGAGTCTCCTACAATGAGCAGTTCTTC. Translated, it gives CASSLRVSYNEQFF.

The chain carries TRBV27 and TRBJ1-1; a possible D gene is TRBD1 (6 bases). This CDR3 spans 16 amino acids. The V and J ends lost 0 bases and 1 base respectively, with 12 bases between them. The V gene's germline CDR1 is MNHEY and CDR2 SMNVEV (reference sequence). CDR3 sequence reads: CASSLSSLTGNTEAFF. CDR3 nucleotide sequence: TGTGCCAGCAGTTTATCCTCCTTGACAGGGAACACTGAAGCTTTCTTT.

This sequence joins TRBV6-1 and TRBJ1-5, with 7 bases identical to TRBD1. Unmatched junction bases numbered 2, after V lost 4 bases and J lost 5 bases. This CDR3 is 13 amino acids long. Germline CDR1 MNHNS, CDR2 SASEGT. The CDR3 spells CASSVTGYQPQHF. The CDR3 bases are TGTGCCAGCAGTGTGACAGGGTATCAGCCCCAGCATTTT.

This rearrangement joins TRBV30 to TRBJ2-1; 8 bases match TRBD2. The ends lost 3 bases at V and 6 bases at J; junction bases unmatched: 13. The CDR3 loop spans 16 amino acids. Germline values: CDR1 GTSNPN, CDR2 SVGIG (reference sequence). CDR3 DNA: TGTGCCTGGAGCTTCGAAGCGGGAGCATTCATCAATGAGCAGTTCTTC. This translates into CAWSFEAGAFINEQFF.

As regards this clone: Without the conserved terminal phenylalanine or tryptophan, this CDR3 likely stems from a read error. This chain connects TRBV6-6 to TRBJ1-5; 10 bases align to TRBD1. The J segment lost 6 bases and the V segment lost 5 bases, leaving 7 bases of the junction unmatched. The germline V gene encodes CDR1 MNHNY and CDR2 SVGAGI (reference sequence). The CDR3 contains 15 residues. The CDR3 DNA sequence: TGTGCCAGCAGTCCCGGGACAGGGGCTTCTCAGCCCCAGCATGTT. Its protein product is CASSPGTGASQPQHV.

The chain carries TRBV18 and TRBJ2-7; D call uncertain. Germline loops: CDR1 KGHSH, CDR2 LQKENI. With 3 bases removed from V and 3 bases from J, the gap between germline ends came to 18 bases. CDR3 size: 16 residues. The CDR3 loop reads CASSPNYSTSLYEQYF. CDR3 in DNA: TGTGCCAGCTCACCGAATTACAGCACTTCACTCTACGAGCAGTACTTC.

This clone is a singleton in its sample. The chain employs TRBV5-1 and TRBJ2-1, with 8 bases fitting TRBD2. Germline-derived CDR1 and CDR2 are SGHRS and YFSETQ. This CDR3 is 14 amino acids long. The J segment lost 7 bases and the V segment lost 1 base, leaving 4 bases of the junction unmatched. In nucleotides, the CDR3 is TGCGCCAGCAGCTTGACGGGAGGGGGTAATGAGCAGTTCTTC. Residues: CASSLTGGGNEQFF.

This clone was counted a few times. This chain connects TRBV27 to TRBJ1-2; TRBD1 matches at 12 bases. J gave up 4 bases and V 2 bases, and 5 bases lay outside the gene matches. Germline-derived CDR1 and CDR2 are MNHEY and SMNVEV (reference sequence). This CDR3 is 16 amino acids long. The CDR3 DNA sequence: TGTGCCAGCAGTTTAGGGACAGGGGGCATCGGCTATGGCTACACCTTC. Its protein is CASSLGTGGIGYGYTF.

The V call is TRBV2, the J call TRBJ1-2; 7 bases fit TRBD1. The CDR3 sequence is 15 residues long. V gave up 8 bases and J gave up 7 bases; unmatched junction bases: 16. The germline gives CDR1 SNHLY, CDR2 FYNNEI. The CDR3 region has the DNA TGTGCCAGCTTCTTCGGGGACAGATCGGGAATTGGCTACACCTTC. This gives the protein CASFFGDRSGIGYTF.

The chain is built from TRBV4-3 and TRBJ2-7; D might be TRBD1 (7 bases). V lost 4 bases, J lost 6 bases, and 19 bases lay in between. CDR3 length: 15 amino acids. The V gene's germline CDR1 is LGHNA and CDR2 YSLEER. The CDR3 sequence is CASSPNAGGMVEQYF. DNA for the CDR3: TGCGCCAGCAGCCCGAACGCAGGGGGGATGGTCGAGCAGTACTTC.